The clone carrying this T cell receptor beta chain was seen once. What it binds is not known. The sample is drawn from a study of cytomegalovirus exposure and HLA in healthy donors. The study, taken as a whole, reports: As was reported, the HLA-A and HLA-B alleles of most subjects were accurately predicted from TCR beta sequences. Earlier analysis looked at TCR beta V segments, and most were productive about 87% or about 30% of the time.

The CDR3 totals 15 residues. Germline V gene sequence: CDR1 SNHLY, CDR2 FYNNEI. Trimming removed 4 bases at V and 3 bases at J, with 13 bases between. Both 60 Vbeta primers and 13 Jbeta primers went into the PCR. Measured with immunoSEQ multiplex PCR; TCRdb has only the in-frame clones, and not every one. Among fewer than 150,000 clones listed, roughly 80% were seen once. Sequences were obtained from PBMCs. The chain uses TRBV2 and TRBJ1-5; D is unresolved. The receptor comes from a man aged 45-60 years in good health and CMV-seronegative. CDR3: CASSALNSNNQPQHF. DNA for the CDR3: TGTGCCAGCAGTGCCCTAAACTCCAACAATCAGCCCCAGCATTTT.